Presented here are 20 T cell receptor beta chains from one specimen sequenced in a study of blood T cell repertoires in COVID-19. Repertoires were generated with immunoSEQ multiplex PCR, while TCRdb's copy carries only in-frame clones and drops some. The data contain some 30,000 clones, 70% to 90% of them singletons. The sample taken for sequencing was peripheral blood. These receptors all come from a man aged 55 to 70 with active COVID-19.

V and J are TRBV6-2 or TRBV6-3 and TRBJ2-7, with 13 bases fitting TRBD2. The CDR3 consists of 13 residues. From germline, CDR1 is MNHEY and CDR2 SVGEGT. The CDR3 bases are TGTGCCAGCAGCCGTGGGACTAGCGGGAACCAGAGCGTC. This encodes CASSRGTSGNQSV.

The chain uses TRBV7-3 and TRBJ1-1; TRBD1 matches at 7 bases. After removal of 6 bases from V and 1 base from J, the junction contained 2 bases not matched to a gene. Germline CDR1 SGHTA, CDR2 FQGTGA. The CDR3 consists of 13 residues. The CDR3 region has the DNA TGTGCCAGCAGTCGACAGGGGAACACTGAAGCTTTCTTT. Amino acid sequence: CASSRQGNTEAFF.

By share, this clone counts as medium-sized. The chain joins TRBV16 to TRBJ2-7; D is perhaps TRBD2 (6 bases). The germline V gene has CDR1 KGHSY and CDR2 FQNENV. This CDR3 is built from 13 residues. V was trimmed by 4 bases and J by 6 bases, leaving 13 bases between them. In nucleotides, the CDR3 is TGTGCCAGCAGCCCCTTGGCGGGGAGCGAGCAGTACTTC. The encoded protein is CASSPLAGSEQYF.

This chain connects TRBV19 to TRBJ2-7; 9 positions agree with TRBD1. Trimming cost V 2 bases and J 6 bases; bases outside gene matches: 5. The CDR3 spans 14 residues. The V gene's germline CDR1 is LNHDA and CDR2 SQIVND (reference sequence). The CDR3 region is CASSIPGQGSEQYF. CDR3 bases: TGTGCCAGTAGTATACCGGGACAGGGTTCCGAGCAGTACTTC.

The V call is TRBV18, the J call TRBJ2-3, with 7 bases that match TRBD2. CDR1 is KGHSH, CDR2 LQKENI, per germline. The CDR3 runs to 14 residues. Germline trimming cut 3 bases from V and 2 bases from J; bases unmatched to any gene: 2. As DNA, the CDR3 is TGTGCCAGCTCACCGGGACTACCCACAGATACGCAGTATTTT. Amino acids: CASSPGLPTDTQYF. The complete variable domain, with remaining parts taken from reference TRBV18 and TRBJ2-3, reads NAGVMQNPRHLVRRRGQEARLRCSPMKGHSHVYWYRQLPEEGLKFMVYLQKENIIDESGMPKERFSAEFPKEGPSILRIQQVVRGDSAAYFCASSPGLPTDTQYFGPGTRLTVL.

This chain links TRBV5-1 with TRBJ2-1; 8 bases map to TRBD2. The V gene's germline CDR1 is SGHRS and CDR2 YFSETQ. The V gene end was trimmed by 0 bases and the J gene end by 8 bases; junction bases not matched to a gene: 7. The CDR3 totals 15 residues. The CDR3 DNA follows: TGCGCCAGCAGCTTGGTAGGCGGGAGGTTACATGAGCAGTTCTTC. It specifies CASSLVGGRLHEQFF.

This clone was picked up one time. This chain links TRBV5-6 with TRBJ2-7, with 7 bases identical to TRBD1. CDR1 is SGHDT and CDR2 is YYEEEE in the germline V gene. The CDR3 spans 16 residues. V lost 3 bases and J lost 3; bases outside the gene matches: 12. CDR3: CASSSYTGVGIYEQYF. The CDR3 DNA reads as TGTGCCAGCAGCTCCTATACAGGGGTGGGCATCTACGAGCAGTACTTC.

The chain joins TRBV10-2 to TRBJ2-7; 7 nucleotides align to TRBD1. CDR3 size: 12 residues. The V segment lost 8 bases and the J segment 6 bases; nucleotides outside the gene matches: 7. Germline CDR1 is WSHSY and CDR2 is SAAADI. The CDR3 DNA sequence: TGCGCCAGCGGGATACAGGGGCCCGAGCAGTACTTC. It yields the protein CASGIQGPEQYF.

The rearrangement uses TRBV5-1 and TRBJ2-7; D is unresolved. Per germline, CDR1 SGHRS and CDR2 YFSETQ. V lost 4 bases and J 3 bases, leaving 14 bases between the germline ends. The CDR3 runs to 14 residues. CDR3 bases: TGCGCCAGCAGCCCCGACCCAGGCCTCTACGAGCAGTACGTC. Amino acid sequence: CASSPDPGLYEQYV.

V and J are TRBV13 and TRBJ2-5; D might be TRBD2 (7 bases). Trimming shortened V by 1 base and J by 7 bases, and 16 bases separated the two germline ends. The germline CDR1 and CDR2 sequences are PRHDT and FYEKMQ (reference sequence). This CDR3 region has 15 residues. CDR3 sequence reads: CASSLEGGGPSTQYF. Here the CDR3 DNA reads TGTGCCAGCAGCTTAGAAGGGGGAGGGCCATCGACCCAGTACTTC.

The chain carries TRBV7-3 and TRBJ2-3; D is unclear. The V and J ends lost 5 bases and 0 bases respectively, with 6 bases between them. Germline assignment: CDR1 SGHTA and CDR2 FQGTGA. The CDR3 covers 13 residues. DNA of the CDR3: TGTGCCAGCAGCCCCACTAGCACAGATACGCAGTATTTT. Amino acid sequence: CASSPTSTDTQYF.

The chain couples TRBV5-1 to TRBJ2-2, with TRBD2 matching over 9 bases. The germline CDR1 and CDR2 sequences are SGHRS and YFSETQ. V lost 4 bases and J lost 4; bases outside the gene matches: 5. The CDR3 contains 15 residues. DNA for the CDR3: TGCGCCAGCAGCCCCATAGCGGGAGCCACCGGGGAGCTGTTTTTT. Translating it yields CASSPIAGATGELFF.

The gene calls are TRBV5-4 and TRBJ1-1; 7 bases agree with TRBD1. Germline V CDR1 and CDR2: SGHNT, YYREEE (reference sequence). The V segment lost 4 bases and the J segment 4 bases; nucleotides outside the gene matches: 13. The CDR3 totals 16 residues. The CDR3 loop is CASSPQGDIRFTEAFF. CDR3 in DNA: TGTGCCAGCAGCCCTCAGGGGGACATTAGGTTCACTGAAGCTTTCTTT.

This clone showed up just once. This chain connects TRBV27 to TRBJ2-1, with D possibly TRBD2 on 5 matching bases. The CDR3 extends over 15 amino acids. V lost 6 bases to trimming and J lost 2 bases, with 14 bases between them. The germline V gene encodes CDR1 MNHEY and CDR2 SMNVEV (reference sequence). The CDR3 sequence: CASSLGRRTYNEQFF. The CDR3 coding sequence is TGTGCCAGCAGCCTCGGACGGAGGACCTACAATGAGCAGTTCTTC.

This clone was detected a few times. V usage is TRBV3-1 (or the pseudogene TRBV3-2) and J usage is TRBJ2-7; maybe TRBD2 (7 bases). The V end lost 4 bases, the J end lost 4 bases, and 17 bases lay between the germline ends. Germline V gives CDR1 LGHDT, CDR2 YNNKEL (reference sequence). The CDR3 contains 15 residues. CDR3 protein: CASSPGGGSRYEQYF. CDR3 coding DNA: TGTGCCAGCAGCCCCGGGGGCGGGAGTCGTTACGAGCAGTACTTC.

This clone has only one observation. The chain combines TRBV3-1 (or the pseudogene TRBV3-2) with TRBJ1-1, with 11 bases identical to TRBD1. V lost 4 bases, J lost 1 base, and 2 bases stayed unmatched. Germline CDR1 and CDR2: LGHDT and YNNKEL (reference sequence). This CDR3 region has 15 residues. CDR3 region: CASSRDRGGNTEAFF. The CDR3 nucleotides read TGTGCCAGCAGCCGGGACAGGGGGGGGAACACTGAAGCTTTCTTT.

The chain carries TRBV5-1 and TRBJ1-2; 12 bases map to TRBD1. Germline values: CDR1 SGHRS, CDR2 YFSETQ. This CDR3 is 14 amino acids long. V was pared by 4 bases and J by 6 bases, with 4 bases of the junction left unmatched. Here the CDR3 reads CASSPGQGADGYTF. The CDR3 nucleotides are TGCGCCAGCAGCCCGGGACAGGGGGCTGATGGCTACACCTTC.

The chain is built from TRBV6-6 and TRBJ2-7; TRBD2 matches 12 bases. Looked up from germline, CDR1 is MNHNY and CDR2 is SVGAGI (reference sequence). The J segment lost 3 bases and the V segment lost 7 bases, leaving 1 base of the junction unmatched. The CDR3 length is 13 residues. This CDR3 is CASMGLAGYEQYF. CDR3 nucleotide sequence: TGTGCCAGCATGGGACTAGCGGGCTACGAGCAGTACTTC.

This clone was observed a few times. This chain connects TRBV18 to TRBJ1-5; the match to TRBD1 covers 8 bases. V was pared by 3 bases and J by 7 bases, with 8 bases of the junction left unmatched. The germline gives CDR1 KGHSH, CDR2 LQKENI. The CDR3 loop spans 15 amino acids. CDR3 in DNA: TGTGCCAGCTCACCGAGGACAGGGAAGGGGCAGCCCCAGCATTTT. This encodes CASSPRTGKGQPQHF.

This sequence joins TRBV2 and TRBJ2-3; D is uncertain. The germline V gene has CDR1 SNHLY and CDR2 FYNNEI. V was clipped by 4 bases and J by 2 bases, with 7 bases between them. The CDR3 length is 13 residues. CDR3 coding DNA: TGTGCCAGCAGTGTGGAGTTCACAGATACGCAGTATTTT. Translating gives CASSVEFTDTQYF.